Presented here are 21 T cell receptor beta chains from one specimen sequenced in a study of CD8 T cells in ankylosing spondylitis. TCRdb called the 5' RACE reads again in MiXCR, with one record for every CDR3 protein. The profile shows a few hundred thousand distinct CDR3 sequences, more than 20% of them singletons. Material: blood, either unsorted or a sorted T cell fraction (not recorded which). The origin of the receptors is a male donor with ankylosing spondylitis or in good health (not recorded which).

This clonotype was seen more than once but under ten times. This chain connects TRBV11-2 to TRBJ2-7; TRBD2 is a possible D gene (5 bases). Germline V lookup: CDR1 SGHAT, CDR2 FQNNGV. The CDR3 is 15 amino acids. The germline V and J ends were trimmed by 2 bases and 3 bases, with 14 bases remaining between them. DNA for the CDR3: TGTGCCAGCAGCTTACGGACTTTTCCCCTCTACGAGCAGTACTTC. It yields the protein CASSLRTFPLYEQYF.

The gene calls are TRBV2 and TRBJ2-3; 11 bases match TRBD1. The length of the CDR3 is 15 residues. CDR1 is SNHLY and CDR2 is FYNNEI in the germline V gene. V trimming: 6 bases; J trimming: 5 bases; junction bases outside the gene matches: 7. The CDR3 nucleotides are TGTGCCAGCAGACCTAGGACAGGGGGCGGAGATACGCAGTATTTT. Amino acids: CASRPRTGGGDTQYF.

This chain's CDR3 is CASTKTRTGYGYTF. The CDR3 DNA follows: TGTGCCAGCACCAAAACAAGGACAGGCTATGGCTACACCTTC. J is TRBJ1-2 and V is TRBV7-2; 7 positions match TRBD1. J was trimmed by 4 bases and V by 7 bases; bases with no gene match: 9. CDR3 length: 14 amino acids. Germline V gene data show CDR1 as SGHTA and CDR2 as FQGNSA.

This clonotype has ten or more counts. The chain has TRBV29-1 and TRBJ2-2; D ambiguous. This CDR3 comprises 13 residues. Trimming removed 3 bases at V and 0 bases at J, with 5 bases between. Per the germline V gene, CDR1 is SQVTM and CDR2 is ANQGSEA. In DNA, the CDR3 is TGCAGCGTTGACCGTACGAACACCGGGGAGCTGTTTTTT. Its protein product is CSVDRTNTGELFF.

There are a few counts of this clonotype. V is TRBV20-1 and J is TRBJ1-2; possibly TRBD1 for D (6 bases). The CDR3 is 14 residues long. V was pared by 0 bases and J by 4 bases, with 12 bases between. The germline CDR1 and CDR2 sequences are DFQATT and SNEGSKA (reference sequence). The CDR3, as DNA: TGCAGTGCTAGAGAAACAGGGAAGGGCTATGGCTACACCTTC. Its protein is CSARETGKGYGYTF.

This clonotype occurred a few times. V and J are TRBV20-1 and TRBJ2-7, with TRBD2 matching over 8 bases. V lost 5 bases and J lost 2; bases outside the gene matches: 11. The V gene's germline CDR1 is DFQATT and CDR2 SNEGSKA (reference sequence). The CDR3 loop spans 15 amino acids. The CDR3 loop reads CSAGQSGGRTYEQYF. In DNA, the CDR3 is TGCAGTGCTGGACAGAGCGGGGGCAGGACCTACGAGCAGTACTTC.

This clonotype was detected a few times. This chain uses TRBV20-1 with TRBJ2-6; D unresolved. This CDR3 comprises 16 residues. Germline CDR1 is DFQATT and CDR2 is SNEGSKA (reference sequence). Trimming took 0 bases from V and 0 from J, leaving 9 bases between them. DNA for the CDR3: TGCAGTGCTAGAGAACAGACTTCCTCTGGGGCCAACGTCCTGACTTTC. This codes for CSAREQTSSGANVLTF.

The chain couples TRBV9 to TRBJ2-3; D perhaps matches TRBD1 (5 bases). The germline V gene has CDR1 SGDLS and CDR2 YYNGEE. V was trimmed by 0 bases and J by 4 bases, leaving 18 bases between them. The CDR3 is made up of 17 amino acids. The CDR3 sequence: CASSVGLRGSVPDTQYF. CDR3 in DNA: TGTGCCAGCAGCGTAGGATTAAGGGGAAGTGTCCCAGATACGCAGTATTTT.

The table lists this clonotype with many counts. V and J are TRBV11-2 and TRBJ2-1; 11 nucleotides match TRBD2. This CDR3 region has 16 residues. From germline, CDR1 is SGHAT and CDR2 FQNNGV. Trimming cost V 4 bases and J 4 bases; bases outside gene matches: 6. CDR3 in amino acids: CASSSPSGGRYNEQFF. The CDR3 nucleotides read TGTGCCAGCAGCTCCCCTAGCGGGGGGAGATACAATGAGCAGTTCTTC.

The chain carries TRBV6-5 and TRBJ1-5; no firm D call. Trimming stripped 0 bases from V and 5 bases from J, with 5 bases between. Germline-derived CDR1 and CDR2 are MNHEY and SVGAGI. The CDR3 has 13 amino acids. CDR3 in amino acids: CASSYSVYQPQHF. The CDR3 DNA reads TGTGCCAGCAGTTACTCGGTGTATCAGCCCCAGCATTTT.

This clonotype came up a few times. V gene TRBV6-5 combines with J gene TRBJ2-5; the D gene could be TRBD1 or TRBD2 (5 bases each). V was trimmed by 4 bases and J by 5 bases, leaving 20 bases between them. The CDR3 has 16 amino acids. In germline, CDR1 is MNHEY, CDR2 SVGAGI. The chain's CDR3 is CASSSTYRDPPETQYF. The CDR3 bases are TGTGCCAGCAGTTCCACCTACCGGGACCCCCCGGAGACCCAGTACTTC.

This clonotype was counted at least ten times. The chain recombines TRBV20-1 with TRBJ2-1; D call uncertain. The CDR3 is made up of 14 amino acids. Trimming removed 5 bases at V and 0 bases at J, with 11 bases between. Germline lookup yields CDR1 DFQATT and CDR2 SNEGSKA (reference sequence). CDR3 in amino acids: CSAFETVSYNEQFF. CDR3 bases: TGCAGTGCTTTTGAGACCGTCTCCTACAATGAGCAGTTCTTC.

This clonotype was seen a few times. In DNA, the CDR3 is TGTGCCAGCAGTCTCGGGTATCGGCAAGATACGCAGTATTTT. Its translation is CASSLGYRQDTQYF. The V and J genes are TRBV11-2 and TRBJ2-3; D unclear. CDR1 is SGHAT and CDR2 is FQNNGV in the germline V gene. The CDR3 is made up of 14 amino acids. V dropped 6 bases and J dropped 5 bases, with 15 bases sitting between them.

This clonotype was seen more than once but under ten times. This CDR3 reads CASSLGGTMNTEAFF. The DNA of the CDR3 is TGTGCCAGCAGCTTAGGGGGCACTATGAACACTGAAGCTTTCTTT. The chain carries TRBV7-8 and TRBJ1-1, with a tentative D call TRBD1 (5 bases). V dropped 1 base and J dropped 0 bases, with 9 bases sitting between them. The germline gives CDR1 SGHVS, CDR2 FQNEAQ. CDR3 length: 15 residues.

The chain recombines TRBV20-1 with TRBJ2-5, with D perhaps TRBD1 or TRBD2 (5 bases each). CDR3 length equals 13 residues. Germline loops: CDR1 DFQATT, CDR2 SNEGSKA (reference sequence). V lost 1 base to trimming and J lost 6 bases, with 12 bases between them. The CDR3 is CSARGIGGQTQYF. In DNA form, the CDR3 reads TGCAGTGCTAGAGGAATTGGGGGTCAGACCCAGTACTTC.

This clonotype was seen many times. The chain recombines TRBV2 with TRBJ2-1, with unresolved D. V lost 8 bases and J lost 10, with 9 bases in between. Germline V gene data show CDR1 as SNHLY and CDR2 as FYNNEI. The CDR3 totals 10 residues. This CDR3 reads CASSGSEQFF. CDR3 nucleotide sequence: TGTGCCAGCTCCGGGTCAGAGCAGTTCTTC.

The V call is TRBV12-3 or TRBV12-4, the J call TRBJ2-7; D gene unclear. V was shortened by 0 bases and J by 5 bases, with 2 bases between the two germline ends. The CDR3 has 11 residues. CDR3: CASSLADEQYF. The CDR3 DNA follows: TGTGCCAGCAGTTTAGCGGACGAGCAGTACTTC.

The V gene is TRBV6-5, the J gene TRBJ2-5; the match to TRBD2 covers 7 bases. Germline V lookup: CDR1 MNHEY, CDR2 SVGAGI. The J segment lost 5 bases and the V segment lost 0 bases, leaving 6 bases of the junction unmatched. This CDR3 is 15 amino acids long. In DNA, the CDR3 is TGTGCCAGCAGTTACTCTGGGGGGGGGGTGGAGACCCAGTACTTC. It is translated as CASSYSGGGVETQYF.

A few counts support this clonotype. The genes are TRBV12-3 or TRBV12-4 and TRBJ2-4; 8 bases match TRBD2. V was pared by 3 bases and J by 10 bases, with 8 bases of the junction left unmatched. This CDR3 spans 14 amino acids. CDR3 protein: CASSFQGTGGIQYF. The CDR3 DNA reads TGTGCCAGCAGTTTTCAGGGGACGGGGGGGATTCAGTACTTC.

This clonotype was observed at least ten times. CDR3 sequence: CSAVKGGLAGVNQETQYF. The DNA of the CDR3 is TGCAGTGCTGTAAAGGGGGGGCTAGCGGGGGTTAACCAAGAGACCCAGTACTTC. This rearrangement joins TRBV20-1 to TRBJ2-5, with TRBD2 matching over 10 bases. The CDR3 is made up of 18 amino acids. V dropped 5 bases and J dropped 0; count of bases not matched to a gene: 15. Germline CDR1 is DFQATT and CDR2 is SNEGSKA (reference sequence).

V and J are TRBV7-9 and TRBJ1-6; tentatively, D is TRBD1 (5 bases). Trimming cost V 1 base and J 10 bases, with 14 bases left between them. Looked up from germline, CDR1 is SEHNR and CDR2 is FQNEAQ (reference sequence). This CDR3 spans 15 amino acids. Here the CDR3 reads CASSLDEGSLSPLHF. In DNA form, the CDR3 reads TGTGCCAGCAGCTTAGATGAGGGGTCTTTATCACCCCTCCACTTT.